The entry below gives a single TCR beta chain sequence along with its context. The data stem from a study of blood T cell repertoires in COVID-19. Study-wide background: From the United States, Italy and Spain came samples of acute and convalescent COVID-19. T cells, B-cell-depleted T cells, or PBMCs supplied cDNA or gDNA.

Germline assignment: CDR1 SEHNR and CDR2 FQNEAQ (reference sequence). Trimming took 4 bases from V and 4 from J, leaving 8 bases between them. The length of the CDR3 is 12 residues. Methods used by the authors: How many nucleated cells were present was estimated from reference gene primer amplification. Measured with immunoSEQ multiplex PCR; TCRdb has only the in-frame clones, and not every one. Clonal size and the V and J genes are those of that table, whereas D and trimming came from the DNA. The sample holds 85,000 to 90,000 clones, more than 75% seen once. Sequencing was done on a sample of peripheral blood. The gene calls are TRBV7-9 and TRBJ2-7; D gene uncertain. This TCR was recovered from a human donor in a cohort sampled during active COVID-19. The CDR3 reads CASSSQKYEQYF. DNA of the CDR3: TGTGCCAGCAGCTCCCAGAAGTACGAGCAGTACTTC.